This T cell receptor (beta chain) derives from a study of T cell responses to AZD1222 COVID-19 vaccine. General observations from the study: Clonal diversity may have been underestimated, and the donors were mostly white British, with more females than males. Repertoires were obtained only post-peak T cell response. Baseline testing showed seropositivity in only a handful of AZD1222 recipients.

Pooled samples include second doses given at about 4 or 12 weeks. The CDR3 is 12 amino acids. CDR1 DFQATT and CDR2 SNEGSKA come from the germline V gene (reference sequence). After removal of 3 bases from V and 6 bases from J, the junction contained 4 bases not matched to a gene. As concerns this clone: What it binds is unknown.

Clones were sequenced by immunoSEQ multiplex PCR, and TCRdb holds only the in-frame ones, with some missing. Of approximately 17,000 clones listed, around four fifths are singletons. The genes are TRBV20-1 and TRBJ2-7; 8 nucleotides match TRBD2. The sequence was obtained from an adult who received the AZD1222 COVID-19 vaccine. Sequencing used peripheral blood, obtained 28 days after the second AZD1222 dose. CDR3 nucleotides: TGCAGTGCTAGTCCGCGGGGGGCCGAGCAGTACTTC. It codes for CSASPRGAEQYF.